This T cell receptor beta chain originates from a study of cytomegalovirus exposure and HLA in healthy donors. The CDR3 length is 15 residues. V trimming: 6 bases; J trimming: 0 bases; junction bases outside the gene matches: 4. Germline V gene data show CDR1 as SNHLY and CDR2 as FYNNEI. PCR primers comprised 60 Vbeta and 13 Jbeta primers. Repertoires were generated with immunoSEQ multiplex PCR, while TCRdb's copy carries only in-frame clones and drops some. The sample holds 150,000 to 250,000 clones, roughly four fifths seen once. Source material: PBMCs. The clonotype comes from a woman aged 50 to 60 in good health and CMV-seropositive. This sequence joins TRBV2 and TRBJ1-3, with 8 bases fitting TRBD1. CDR3 amino acids: CASSRGTGSGNTIYF. CDR3 in DNA: TGTGCCAGCAGCCGCGGGACAGGCTCTGGAAACACCATATATTTT.